Below are 32 T cell receptor beta chains sequenced from a single sample in a study of T cells in Graves' hyperthyroidism and ophthalmopathy. Amplified regions were TCR beta CDR3 sequences from RNA transcripts. HTBI primers were employed in a first-round RT-PCR of the TCR CDR3. MiXCR, applied by TCRdb to the multiplex PCR reads, yields one record per CDR3 protein. Here the sample spans under 250,000 distinct CDR3 sequences, approximately 25% being singletons. Material: blood. Receptors originate from a woman aged 40 to 50 with Graves' ophthalmopathy.

This clonotype was detected many times. The rearrangement uses TRBV6-5 and TRBJ1-2, with D possibly matching TRBD1 (5 bases). Germline V lookup: CDR1 MNHEY, CDR2 SVGAGI. The CDR3 spans 12 residues. V was trimmed by 7 bases and J by 8 bases, leaving 14 bases between them. CDR3 loop: CASTLPGEGYTF. CDR3 nucleotide sequence: TGTGCCAGCACCCTGCCGGGGGAGGGCTACACCTTC.

This clonotype was observed a handful of times. J is TRBJ1-5 and V is TRBV6-1, with D hard to call. Germline CDR1 reads MNHNS; CDR2 reads SASEGT. The ends were cut back, 7 bases at V and 3 bases at J, with 13 bases in the middle. The CDR3 spans 14 residues. CDR3 nucleotide sequence: TGTGCCAGCACCGAAGCAGGCTACAATCAGCCCCAGCATTTT. It is translated as CASTEAGYNQPQHF.

The chain joins TRBV6-1 to TRBJ1-2; D is uncertain. Per the germline V gene, CDR1 is MNHNS and CDR2 is SASEGT. V was pared by 6 bases and J by 6 bases, with 8 bases between. The CDR3 runs to 11 residues. The CDR3, as DNA: TGTGCCAGCAGCGGCAGTCATGGCTACACCTTC. This codes for CASSGSHGYTF.

This clonotype has ten or more counts. The chain has TRBV28 and TRBJ1-3; no clear D gene. V was trimmed by 2 bases and J by 3 bases, leaving 11 bases between them. The CDR3 covers 15 residues. Germline assignment: CDR1 MDHEN and CDR2 SYDVKM. The CDR3 nucleotides are TGTGCCAGCAGTTTAGCCAGCAGCGGTGGAAACACCATATATTTT. Its protein is CASSLASSGGNTIYF.

This clonotype was detected many times. The chain uses TRBV20-1 and TRBJ2-7; D unresolved. Germline V CDR1 and CDR2: DFQATT, SNEGSKA (reference sequence). Deletions cut 0 bases from V and 2 bases from J, with 14 bases between. There are 15 residues in the CDR3. CDR3 loop: CSARDLSAFPYEQYF. The CDR3 DNA sequence: TGCAGTGCTAGAGATCTCAGCGCCTTTCCCTACGAGCAGTACTTC.

There are many counts of this clonotype. V is TRBV12-3 or TRBV12-4 and J is TRBJ1-1; the D is unclear. The V gene lost 0 bases and the J gene lost 1 base, with 9 bases spanning the gap. The CDR3 extends over 15 amino acids. The CDR3 spells CASSLAGSGNTEAFF. In nucleotides, the CDR3 is TGTGCCAGCAGTTTAGCGGGGTCAGGGAACACTGAAGCTTTCTTT.

The CDR3 reads CASKTVTGGNQPQHF. The CDR3 region has the DNA TGTGCCAGCAAGACAGTGACAGGGGGCAATCAGCCCCAGCATTTT. The chain carries TRBV27 and TRBJ1-5; TRBD1 aligns across 8 bases. V shed 7 bases, J shed 2 bases, and the junction held 7 bases outside the gene matches. Germline assignment: CDR1 MNHEY and CDR2 SMNVEV (reference sequence). The CDR3 length is 15 residues.

This clonotype has ten or more counts. The V and J genes are TRBV6-5 and TRBJ1-5; D call uncertain. Germline CDR1 is MNHEY and CDR2 is SVGAGI. V dropped 2 bases and J dropped 4 bases, with 3 bases sitting between them. The CDR3 is 12 residues long. The CDR3 nucleotides read TGTGCCAGCAGTTACCGGAATCAGCCCCAGCATTTT. This sequence encodes CASSYRNQPQHF.

In this sample, this clonotype turned up many times. The rearrangement links TRBV4-1 to TRBJ1-2, with 8 nucleotides matching TRBD1. The trim removed 5 bases at V and 4 bases at J, leaving 12 bases unmatched. CDR3 size: 16 residues. Germline lookup yields CDR1 MGHRA and CDR2 YSYEKL. CDR3: CASSKTQDRDPYGYTF. CDR3 bases: TGCGCCAGCAGCAAAACCCAGGACAGGGATCCCTATGGCTACACCTTC.

This clonotype occurred many times. V gene TRBV19 combines with J gene TRBJ1-5; 7 bases fit TRBD1. The CDR3 is 15 amino acids. V gave up 6 bases and J gave up 6 bases; unmatched junction bases: 11. Germline V gene sequence: CDR1 LNHDA, CDR2 SQIVND (reference sequence). This CDR3 is CASSPDRAVGQPQHF. The CDR3 DNA reads as TGTGCCAGTAGCCCCGACAGGGCCGTTGGTCAGCCCCAGCATTTT.

There are many counts of this clonotype. This chain connects TRBV6-5 to TRBJ2-7; D remains unclear. Trimming removed 7 bases from V and 3 bases from J, with 16 bases in between. The CDR3 consists of 14 residues. Germline V gene data show CDR1 as MNHEY and CDR2 as SVGAGI. CDR3 in DNA: TGTGCCAGCATCTATACGCCCTACTTCTACGAGCAGTACTTC. It is translated as CASIYTPYFYEQYF.

The V and J genes are TRBV28 and TRBJ1-5; tentatively, D is TRBD1 (6 bases). V was trimmed by 4 bases and J by 0 bases, leaving 13 bases between them. The CDR3 is 16 amino acids. The germline gives CDR1 MDHEN, CDR2 SYDVKM. The CDR3 DNA follows: TGTGCCAGCAGTTCGGACAGTGGGTATAGCAATCAGCCCCAGCATTTT. This codes for CASSSDSGYSNQPQHF. The full variable domain, with the rest looked up from reference TRBV28 and TRBJ1-5, is DVKVTQSSRYLVKRTGEKVFLECVQDMDHENMFWYRQDPGLGLRLIYFSYDVKMKEKGDIPEGYSVSREKKERFSLILESASTNQTSMYLCASSSDSGYSNQPQHFGDGTRLSIL.

This clonotype was observed many times. V gene TRBV20-1 combines with J gene TRBJ2-7, with TRBD2 matching over 9 bases. Germline assignment: CDR1 DFQATT and CDR2 SNEGSKA (reference sequence). The CDR3 consists of 15 residues. The junction had 6 bases not matched to a gene; V was cut back by 0 bases and J by 3 bases. CDR3 DNA: TGCAGTGCTAGAGAGGATATAGCGGGGGACTACGAGCAGTACTTC. Protein product: CSAREDIAGDYEQYF.

This clonotype was counted ten times or more. The chain is built from TRBV28 and TRBJ2-7, with 8 bases identical to TRBD2. The CDR3 length is 12 residues. Germline V lookup: CDR1 MDHEN, CDR2 SYDVKM. The ends lost 10 bases at V and 4 bases at J; junction bases unmatched: 6. CDR3 sequence (DNA): TGTGCCACCGCGGGCGGGAGGTACGAGCAGTACTTC. Protein: CATAGGRYEQYF. Full variable domain (missing parts from reference TRBV28 and TRBJ2-7): DVKVTQSSRYLVKRTGEKVFLECVQDMDHENMFWYRQDPGLGLRLIYFSYDVKMKEKGDIPEGYSVSREKKERFSLILESASTNQTSMYLCATAGGRYEQYFGPGTRLTVT.

The chain links TRBV15 to TRBJ2-5, with 7 bases that match TRBD2. Unmatched junction bases numbered 9, after V lost 3 bases and J lost 5 bases. CDR3 length equals 15 residues. Germline V gives CDR1 LNHNV, CDR2 YYDKDF (reference sequence). The CDR3 coding sequence is TGTGCCACCAGCAGGCAGCGGGATTGGATTGAGACCCAGTACTTC. This codes for CATSRQRDWIETQYF. The variable domain in full, with the rest retrieved from reference TRBV15 and TRBJ2-5, is DAMVIQNPRYQVTQFGKPVTLSCSQTLNHNVMYWYQQKSSQAPKLLFHYYDKDFNNEADTPDNFQSRRPNTSFCFLDIRSPGLGDTAMYLCATSRQRDWIETQYFGPGTRLLVL.

Many counts were recorded for this clonotype. The rearrangement uses TRBV6-1 and TRBJ2-6, with a weak D call TRBD1 (6 bases). V lost 2 bases, J lost 0 bases, and 14 bases lay in between. The length of the CDR3 is 18 residues. CDR1 and CDR2 (germline): MNHNS, SASEGT. The CDR3: CASSEQGTQISGANVLTF. CDR3 nucleotides: TGTGCCAGCAGTGAACAGGGGACCCAGATCTCTGGGGCCAACGTCCTGACTTTC.

This chain links TRBV4-2 with TRBJ2-2; D gene uncertain. Trimming removed 0 bases at V and 6 bases at J, with 8 bases between. Germline loops: CDR1 LGHNA, CDR2 YNFKEQ. The CDR3 contains 14 residues. CDR3 sequence: CASSQEEFPGELFF. CDR3 nucleotides: TGTGCCAGCAGCCAAGAAGAATTTCCCGGGGAGCTGTTTTTT.

This clonotype was found many times. This chain uses TRBV30 with TRBJ2-5; 7 nucleotides match TRBD2. V lost 5 bases, J lost 5 bases, and 11 bases stayed unmatched. Germline-derived CDR1 and CDR2 are GTSNPN and SVGIG (reference sequence). The CDR3 extends over 14 amino acids. In nucleotides, the CDR3 is TGTGCCTGGGCTTGGGCGGGAGTTTGGGAGACCCAGTACTTC. Protein: CAWAWAGVWETQYF.

This clonotype was recorded at least ten times. The chain couples TRBV20-1 to TRBJ2-5; 8 bases align to TRBD1. With 6 bases clipped from V and 3 bases from J, the junction kept 12 bases outside the gene matches. Germline values: CDR1 DFQATT, CDR2 SNEGSKA (reference sequence). This CDR3 has 15 amino acids. The CDR3 region has the DNA TGCAGTGCCATGAGGGGAGGACAGGGCAAAGAGACCCAGTACTTC. This encodes CSAMRGGQGKETQYF.

The gene calls are TRBV4-1 and TRBJ2-5; D not certain. V shed 2 bases and J shed 2 bases, with 12 bases lying between them. Looked up from germline, CDR1 is MGHRA and CDR2 is YSYEKL. This CDR3 comprises 15 residues. CDR3 DNA: TGCGCCAGCAGCCAATGGACGGATCTTCAAGAGACCCAGTACTTC. Protein: CASSQWTDLQETQYF.

The chain carries TRBV12-3 or TRBV12-4 and TRBJ2-7; 7 nucleotides line up with TRBD1. CDR3 size: 16 residues. With V trimmed by 2 bases and J by 4 bases, 11 bases remained unmatched. The CDR3 loop is CASSLKQGPVGYEQYF. In nucleotides, the CDR3 is TGTGCCAGCAGTTTAAAACAGGGGCCGGTAGGATACGAGCAGTACTTC.

This clonotype appeared a single time. The chain is built from TRBV10-1 and TRBJ2-2, with D possibly called TRBD1 or TRBD2 (5 bases each). This CDR3 is built from 15 residues. The V end lost 3 bases, the J end lost 2 bases, and 10 bases lay between the germline ends. Germline V gene sequence: CDR1 WNHNN, CDR2 SYGVQD (reference sequence). The CDR3 DNA follows: TGCGCCAGCAGTGAACTGGGACCCAACACCGGGGAGCTGTTTTTT. Translation gives CASSELGPNTGELFF.

This clonotype was picked up one time. This chain joins TRBV6-1 and TRBJ1-2; D unresolved. This CDR3 contains 16 residues. Germline CDR1 reads MNHNS; CDR2 reads SASEGT. V shed 6 bases and J shed 0 bases, with 17 bases lying between them. The CDR3 nucleotides are TGTGCCAGCAGCCCCTACTTGGACGGAGCTAACTATGGCTACACCTTC. Protein sequence: CASSPYLDGANYGYTF.

This clonotype was counted many times. Compared with germline, one end of the junction differs, possibly owing to a read error. The chain carries TRBV28 and TRBJ1-5; D is ambiguous. Per the germline V gene, CDR1 is MDHEN and CDR2 is SYDVKM. The CDR3 sequence is 14 residues long. The chain's CDR3 is CASSLVVGFQPQLF. CDR3 coding DNA: TGTGCCAGCAGTTTAGTCGTGGGTTTTCAGCCCCAGCTTTTT.

The sample holds a few counts of this clonotype. The chain carries TRBV4-2 and TRBJ1-5; maybe TRBD1 (5 bases). Trimming shortened V by 4 bases and J by 5 bases, and 24 bases separated the two germline ends. The CDR3 contains 18 residues. Germline values: CDR1 LGHNA, CDR2 YNFKEQ. The CDR3 nucleotides read TGTGCCAGCAGCCCGTCCCGGGACTTTTTCTGGGGAGATCAGCCCCAGCATTTT. It encodes CASSPSRDFFWGDQPQHF.

The rearrangement uses TRBV2 and TRBJ2-7; D is undetermined. Germline CDR1 is SNHLY and CDR2 is FYNNEI. Deletions cut 6 bases from V and 6 bases from J, with 12 bases between. The CDR3 loop spans 12 amino acids. The CDR3, as DNA: TGTGCCAGCAGGCCAGACTCGTTCGAGCAGTACTTC. Translated: CASRPDSFEQYF.

This chain links TRBV20-1 with TRBJ2-7; 10 nucleotides match TRBD2. With V trimmed by 0 bases and J by 2 bases, 7 bases remained unmatched. The CDR3 consists of 16 residues. Germline V gene data show CDR1 as DFQATT and CDR2 as SNEGSKA (reference sequence). CDR3 region: CSARDGRGLATYEQYF. The CDR3 DNA follows: TGCAGTGCTAGAGATGGGAGGGGACTAGCGACCTACGAGCAGTACTTC.

The gene calls are TRBV7-2 and TRBJ2-7, with 9 nucleotides matching TRBD2. The CDR3 loop spans 14 amino acids. The V gene end was trimmed by 3 bases and the J gene end by 9 bases; junction bases not matched to a gene: 9. Germline CDR1 reads SGHTA; CDR2 reads FQGNSA. CDR3 nucleotide sequence: TGTGCCAGCAGCTTTCTACCTAGCGGGGAAGCGCAGTACTTC. Its translation is CASSFLPSGEAQYF.

This clonotype was recorded a few times. V is TRBV6-2 or TRBV6-3 and J is TRBJ1-1; unclear D gene. The CDR3 totals 15 residues. V was shortened by 5 bases and J by 0 bases, with 13 bases between the two germline ends. Germline V gene lookup returns CDR1 MNHEY and CDR2 SVGEGT. CDR3 DNA sequence: TGTGCCAGCAGTCCGTCGGGTGTAATGAACACTGAAGCTTTCTTT. It encodes CASSPSGVMNTEAFF.

The chain carries TRBV12-3 or TRBV12-4 and TRBJ2-5, with 14 bases identical to TRBD2. The trim removed 6 bases at V and 7 bases at J, leaving 13 bases unmatched. CDR3 size: 17 residues. CDR3 sequence (DNA): TGTGCCAGCAGCAACCTCCCCGGGACTAGCGGGAGAGGGACCCAGTACTTC. It translates to CASSNLPGTSGRGTQYF.

This clonotype was counted many times. V and J are TRBV12-3 or TRBV12-4 and TRBJ1-5; D is undetermined. The CDR3 spans 15 residues. V lost 7 bases, J lost 5 bases, and 18 bases lay in between. The CDR3 bases are TGTGCCAGCACCCCAGGAGCCCGTGGCGATCAGCCCCAGCATTTT. It yields the protein CASTPGARGDQPQHF.

The table lists this clonotype with many counts. The genes are TRBV4-1 and TRBJ2-4; D is uncertain. The ends were cut back, 1 base at V and 0 bases at J, with 10 bases in the middle. CDR1 is MGHRA and CDR2 is YSYEKL in the germline V gene. The CDR3 runs to 16 residues. The CDR3 nucleotides read TGCGCCAGCAGCCAAGTGTCCAGGATAGCCAAAAACATTCAGTACTTC. Translation gives CASSQVSRIAKNIQYF.